Listed below are T cell receptor beta chains from one sample, sequenced in a study of T cell changes during pregnancy in multiple sclerosis. Clones were sequenced by immunoSEQ multiplex PCR, and TCRdb holds only the in-frame ones, with some missing. The top ten hold roughly 2.1% of the sample, which has 90,000 to 100,000 clones, about 90% seen once. The sample in question was peripheral blood, obtained after pregnancy. The receptors were sampled from a female donor in good health, enrolled as a control in a pregnancy study. CDR3s include the opening cysteine and the closing phenylalanine or tryptophan. Each record gives: V gene, D gene, J gene, clone size, CDR3 protein, CDR3 DNA. D genes are given only for firm matches. Clone size is shown for a subset of rows, as once, few, many or a class of expanded clone.

v_call: TRBV7-8; d_call: TRBD1; j_call: TRBJ1-1; clone_size: once; cdr3_aa: CASSRDRTLIEAFF; cdr3_nt: TGTGCCAGCAGCCGGGACAGGACTCTGATTGAAGCTTTCTTT
v_call: TRBV5-3; d_call: NA; j_call: TRBJ2-7; clone_size: NA; cdr3_aa: CASRGAALSSYEQYF; cdr3_nt: TGTGCCAGCAGGGGGGCCGCACTCAGCTCCTACGAGCAGTACTTC
v_call: TRBV5-6; d_call: TRBD2; j_call: TRBJ2-3; clone_size: NA; cdr3_aa: CASSIGLATDTQYF; cdr3_nt: TGTGCCAGCAGCATCGGACTAGCCACAGATACGCAGTATTTT
v_call: TRBV9; d_call: NA; j_call: TRBJ2-2; clone_size: NA; cdr3_aa: CASSVATGGLSGGELFF; cdr3_nt: TGTGCCAGCAGCGTAGCTACTGGAGGACTATCCGGCGGGGAGCTGTTTTTT
v_call: TRBV5-4; d_call: TRBD2; j_call: TRBJ2-3; clone_size: NA; cdr3_aa: CASSLGLAGGDTQYF; cdr3_nt: TGTGCCAGCAGCTTGGGACTAGCGGGAGGAGATACGCAGTATTTT
v_call: TRBV18; d_call: TRBD1; j_call: TRBJ1-3; clone_size: NA; cdr3_aa: CASSPGTGDVRGYF; cdr3_nt: TGTGCCAGCTCACCAGGGACAGGGGACGTAAGAGGATATTTT
v_call: TRBV7-6; d_call: TRBD2; j_call: TRBJ2-3; clone_size: NA; cdr3_aa: CASSLGGLGPDTQYF; cdr3_nt: TGTGCCAGCAGCTTAGGGGGACTAGGCCCAGATACGCAGTATTTT
v_call: TRBV10-3; d_call: TRBD2; j_call: TRBJ2-7; clone_size: NA; cdr3_aa: CAISGGTSGGPHEQYF; cdr3_nt: TGTGCCATCAGTGGTGGGACTAGCGGGGGTCCCCACGAGCAGTACTTC
v_call: TRBV28; d_call: NA; j_call: TRBJ2-7; clone_size: NA; cdr3_aa: CASSLGQSHYEQYF; cdr3_nt: TGTGCCAGCAGTTTAGGACAGTCCCACTACGAGCAGTACTTC
v_call: TRBV7-2; d_call: NA; j_call: TRBJ2-7; clone_size: NA; cdr3_aa: CASSLGTPQQYF; cdr3_nt: TGTGCCAGCAGCTTGGGGACTCCTCAGCAGTACTTC
v_call: TRBV5-4; d_call: NA; j_call: TRBJ2-2; clone_size: NA; cdr3_aa: CASSLSLSTGELFF; cdr3_nt: TGTGCCAGCAGCTTGTCCCTTTCGACCGGGGAGCTGTTTTTT
v_call: TRBV2; d_call: TRBD2; j_call: TRBJ2-5; clone_size: NA; cdr3_aa: CASSGRGLAGGGLAQYF; cdr3_nt: TGTGCCAGCAGTGGAAGGGGACTAGCGGGGGGGGGATTGGCCCAGTACTTC
v_call: TRBV5-4; d_call: NA; j_call: TRBJ1-2; clone_size: NA; cdr3_aa: CASSSLRDSPTRGYTF; cdr3_nt: TGTGCCAGCAGCTCCCTGCGAGACAGCCCTACACGAGGCTACACCTTC
v_call: TRBV4-1; d_call: NA; j_call: TRBJ2-7; clone_size: NA; cdr3_aa: CASSQDQSGPSYEQYF; cdr3_nt: TGCGCCAGCAGCCAAGATCAATCAGGTCCCTCATACGAGCAGTACTTC
v_call: TRBV5-6; d_call: TRBD1; j_call: TRBJ1-2; clone_size: NA; cdr3_aa: CASSLKGTVGYTF; cdr3_nt: TGTGCCAGCAGCCTAAAAGGGACAGTTGGCTACACCTTC
v_call: TRBV6-5; d_call: NA; j_call: TRBJ2-7; clone_size: NA; cdr3_aa: CASSGSYDGAYEQYF; cdr3_nt: TGTGCCAGCAGTGGGTCCTACGACGGGGCCTACGAGCAGTACTTC
v_call: TRBV7-2; d_call: NA; j_call: TRBJ2-3; clone_size: NA; cdr3_aa: CASSPRRVSTDTQYF; cdr3_nt: TGTGCCAGCAGCCCCCGGAGGGTTAGCACAGATACGCAGTATTTT
v_call: TRBV7-9; d_call: TRBD1; j_call: TRBJ1-1; clone_size: NA; cdr3_aa: CASSLEQRRTGGTEAFF; cdr3_nt: TGTGCCAGCAGCTTAGAGCAGCGGAGGACAGGGGGCACTGAAGCTTTCTTT
v_call: TRBV28; d_call: NA; j_call: TRBJ2-7; clone_size: NA; cdr3_aa: CASRPTEQGYEQYF; cdr3_nt: TGTGCCAGCAGACCAACTGAACAGGGCTACGAGCAGTACTTC
v_call: TRBV6-4; d_call: TRBD1; j_call: TRBJ2-3; clone_size: NA; cdr3_aa: CASSDSTGGTADTQYF; cdr3_nt: TGTGCCAGCAGTGACTCGACAGGGGGCACGGCAGATACGCAGTATTTT
v_call: TRBV7-9; d_call: TRBD1; j_call: TRBJ2-3; clone_size: NA; cdr3_aa: CASSPGTGGTDTQYF; cdr3_nt: TGTGCCAGCAGCCCTGGGACAGGGGGCACAGATACGCAGTATTTT
v_call: TRBV5-5; d_call: NA; j_call: TRBJ2-7; clone_size: NA; cdr3_aa: CASSLVAGTSYEQYF; cdr3_nt: TGTGCCAGCAGCTTGGTGGCCGGGACTTCCTACGAGCAGTACTTC
v_call: TRBV6-5; d_call: TRBD1; j_call: TRBJ2-7; clone_size: NA; cdr3_aa: CASSSRTGEGEQYF; cdr3_nt: TGTGCCAGCAGTTCCCGGACAGGGGAAGGCGAGCAGTACTTC
v_call: TRBV27; d_call: TRBD1; j_call: TRBJ2-7; clone_size: NA; cdr3_aa: CASSLIVGGVKGYEQYF; cdr3_nt: TGTGCCAGCAGTTTAATTGTAGGGGGCGTTAAAGGCTACGAGCAGTACTTC
v_call: TRBV19; d_call: NA; j_call: TRBJ1-2; clone_size: NA; cdr3_aa: CATREGLTNYGYTF; cdr3_nt: TGTGCCACTCGAGAGGGACTTACTAACTATGGCTACACCTTC
v_call: TRBV11-3; d_call: TRBD1; j_call: TRBJ2-7; clone_size: NA; cdr3_aa: CASSSSQTGAEQYF; cdr3_nt: TGTGCCAGCAGCTCTTCCCAAACAGGGGCCGAGCAGTACTTC
v_call: TRBV6-5; d_call: TRBD1; j_call: TRBJ1-2; clone_size: NA; cdr3_aa: CASSYLGQGARYGYTF; cdr3_nt: TGTGCCAGCAGTTACTTGGGACAGGGGGCGCGATATGGCTACACCTTC
v_call: TRBV25-1; d_call: TRBD1; j_call: TRBJ1-2; clone_size: NA; cdr3_aa: CASSVTGTGLVYGYTF; cdr3_nt: TGTGCCAGCAGTGTAACCGGGACAGGGCTTGTCTATGGCTACACCTTC
v_call: TRBV9; d_call: TRBD1; j_call: TRBJ1-1; clone_size: NA; cdr3_aa: CASSGTGTEAFF; cdr3_nt: TGTGCCAGCAGCGGGACAGGCACTGAAGCTTTCTTT
v_call: TRBV7-9; d_call: NA; j_call: TRBJ2-7; clone_size: once; cdr3_aa: CASSLGEVLEVKNEQYF; cdr3_nt: TGTGCCAGCAGCTTAGGAGAGGTACTAGAAGTGAAAAACGAGCAGTACTTC
v_call: TRBV29-1; d_call: NA; j_call: TRBJ1-2; clone_size: once; cdr3_aa: CSVVWSGNYGYTF; cdr3_nt: TGCAGCGTTGTTTGGTCAGGGAACTATGGCTACACCTTC